This is a list of T cell receptor beta chains from one sample in a study of identical twins. Via MiXCR, TCRdb re-called the 5' RACE reads, giving one row per CDR3 protein. The table has some 210,000 distinct CDR3 sequences, around 15% seen once. These data are also associated with another study on T cells expressing NK-cell markers.

The sequencing input was CD8+ T cells sorted from blood. These receptors were obtained from a woman younger than 30 in good health. The CDR3 runs from the conserved cysteine through the conserved F or W. D genes are given only for firm matches. Size is stated for part of the rows, as once, few or many counts, or as a class when the clone is expanded.

v_gene: TRBV6-2/TRBV6-3; d_gene: TRBD1; abundance: -; j_gene: TRBJ2-5; CDR3aa: CASGLTGETETQYF; CDR3nt: TGTGCCAGCGGTTTGACAGGGGAGACGGAGACCCAGTACTTC
v_gene: TRBV11-3; d_gene: TRBD2; abundance: few; j_gene: TRBJ2-7; CDR3aa: CASSLAGAPSYEQYF; CDR3nt: TGTGCCAGCAGCCTAGCGGGAGCTCCCTCCTACGAGCAGTACTTC
v_gene: TRBV4-3; d_gene: -; abundance: -; j_gene: TRBJ1-2; CDR3aa: CASSQDSTNYGYTF; CDR3nt: TGCGCCAGCAGCCAAGACAGTACTAACTATGGCTACACCTTC
v_gene: TRBV12-3/TRBV12-4; d_gene: -; abundance: many; j_gene: TRBJ2-7; CDR3aa: CASSFGNEQYF; CDR3nt: TGTGCCAGCAGTTTTGGAAACGAGCAGTACTTC
v_gene: TRBV14; d_gene: TRBD1; abundance: few; j_gene: TRBJ2-7; CDR3aa: CASSPGQGEYF; CDR3nt: TGTGCCAGCAGCCCCGGACAGGGGGAGTACTTC
v_gene: TRBV11-3; d_gene: -; abundance: many; j_gene: TRBJ1-4; CDR3aa: CASSFGTVSNEKLFF; CDR3nt: TGTGCCAGCAGTTTCGGGACGGTTTCTAATGAAAAACTGTTTTTT
v_gene: TRBV7-9; d_gene: -; abundance: -; j_gene: TRBJ2-6; CDR3aa: CASLTGANVLTF; CDR3nt: TGTGCCAGCTTGACTGGGGCCAACGTCCTGACTTTC
v_gene: TRBV6-2/TRBV6-3; d_gene: TRBD1; abundance: few; j_gene: TRBJ2-3; CDR3aa: CASSWTGETDTQYF; CDR3nt: TGTGCCAGCAGTTGGACAGGGGAGACAGATACGCAGTATTTT
v_gene: TRBV12-3/TRBV12-4; d_gene: -; abundance: -; j_gene: TRBJ2-4; CDR3aa: CASSTGQEGYF; CDR3nt: TGTGCCAGCAGTACCGGACAGGAGGGGTACTTC
v_gene: TRBV2; d_gene: TRBD1; abundance: -; j_gene: TRBJ2-1; CDR3aa: CASRADRGSSYNEQFF; CDR3nt: TGTGCCAGCAGGGCGGACAGGGGAAGCTCCTACAATGAGCAGTTCTTC
v_gene: TRBV4-3; d_gene: TRBD1; abundance: many; j_gene: TRBJ1-2; CDR3aa: CASSQDLAGGGFGYTF; CDR3nt: TGCGCCAGCAGCCAAGATTTGGCAGGGGGAGGGTTTGGCTACACCTTC
v_gene: TRBV7-9; d_gene: -; abundance: once; j_gene: TRBJ2-1; CDR3aa: CASTREGSYNEQFF; CDR3nt: TGTGCCAGCACCCGTGAGGGCTCCTACAATGAGCAGTTCTTC
v_gene: TRBV6-1; d_gene: -; abundance: -; j_gene: TRBJ2-7; CDR3aa: CASSTSGFYEQYF; CDR3nt: TGTGCCAGCAGCACGTCGGGGTTCTACGAGCAGTACTTC
v_gene: TRBV7-3; d_gene: -; abundance: few; j_gene: TRBJ2-1; CDR3aa: CASSPRTDHNEQFF; CDR3nt: TGTGCCAGCAGCCCTCGGACGGACCACAATGAGCAGTTCTTC
v_gene: TRBV9; d_gene: -; abundance: -; j_gene: TRBJ1-2; CDR3aa: CASAGEHGYTF; CDR3nt: TGTGCCAGCGCAGGGGAGCATGGCTACACCTTC
v_gene: TRBV5-1; d_gene: -; abundance: few; j_gene: TRBJ2-7; CDR3aa: CASSLAARIVSEQYF; CDR3nt: TGCGCCAGCAGCTTGGCGGCTAGAATCGTCTCCGAGCAGTACTTC
v_gene: TRBV2; d_gene: -; abundance: -; j_gene: TRBJ2-3; CDR3aa: CTISLKGEVVALRDTQYF; CDR3nt: TGTACCATCAGTTTAAAGGGGGAGGTTGTCGCCTTAAGAGATACGCAGTATTTT
v_gene: TRBV29-1; d_gene: -; abundance: many; j_gene: TRBJ2-2; CDR3aa: CSGTEYTGELFF; CDR3nt: TGCAGCGGGACAGAGTACACCGGGGAGCTGTTTTTT
v_gene: TRBV29-1; d_gene: TRBD1; abundance: many; j_gene: TRBJ2-7; CDR3aa: CSFRDRSYEQYF; CDR3nt: TGCAGCTTCCGGGACAGGTCCTACGAGCAGTACTTC
v_gene: TRBV7-9; d_gene: TRBD2; abundance: -; j_gene: TRBJ2-3; CDR3aa: CASSLPGIAGDLTQYF; CDR3nt: TGTGCCAGCAGCTTACCGGGGATAGCGGGAGACCTTACGCAGTATTTT
v_gene: TRBV5-6; d_gene: TRBD2; abundance: -; j_gene: TRBJ2-1; CDR3aa: CASSFPSGRSDNEQFF; CDR3nt: TGTGCCAGCAGCTTTCCTAGCGGGAGATCCGACAATGAGCAGTTCTTC
v_gene: TRBV5-4; d_gene: -; abundance: few; j_gene: TRBJ1-1; CDR3aa: CASSLAENSRGTEAFF; CDR3nt: TGTGCCAGCAGCTTGGCCGAAAACAGCAGAGGAACTGAAGCTTTCTTT
v_gene: TRBV4-3; d_gene: -; abundance: few; j_gene: TRBJ2-7; CDR3aa: CASSQGRGVGYEQYF; CDR3nt: TGCGCCAGCAGCCAGGGTAGGGGGGTCGGGTACGAGCAGTACTTC
v_gene: TRBV29-1; d_gene: -; abundance: -; j_gene: TRBJ2-7; CDR3aa: CSVEDHRSYEQYF; CDR3nt: TGCAGCGTTGAAGATCACAGGTCCTACGAGCAGTACTTC
v_gene: TRBV4-1; d_gene: -; abundance: -; j_gene: TRBJ2-7; CDR3aa: CASSHRDLGYEQYF; CDR3nt: TGCGCCAGCAGCCACCGGGACCTGGGGTACGAGCAGTACTTC
v_gene: TRBV5-5; d_gene: -; abundance: few; j_gene: TRBJ2-1; CDR3aa: CASDQLLRGNEQFF; CDR3nt: TGTGCCTCAGATCAGCTGCTGCGTGGGAATGAGCAGTTCTTC
v_gene: TRBV5-6; d_gene: -; abundance: few; j_gene: TRBJ2-7; CDR3aa: CASSFYGGDEQYF; CDR3nt: TGTGCCAGCAGCTTTTATGGCGGGGACGAGCAGTACTTC
v_gene: TRBV11-2; d_gene: TRBD1; abundance: -; j_gene: TRBJ2-7; CDR3aa: CASSGPGQGGYEQYF; CDR3nt: TGTGCCAGCAGCGGTCCGGGACAGGGTGGTTACGAGCAGTACTTC
v_gene: TRBV7-9; d_gene: -; abundance: -; j_gene: TRBJ2-1; CDR3aa: CASLLGIDNEQFF; CDR3nt: TGTGCCAGCCTCCTCGGGATCGACAATGAGCAGTTCTTC
v_gene: TRBV10-3; d_gene: TRBD2; abundance: few; j_gene: TRBJ2-1; CDR3aa: CAISESIGTSGDNEQFF; CDR3nt: TGTGCCATCAGTGAGTCGATCGGGACTAGCGGCGACAATGAGCAGTTCTTC
v_gene: TRBV7-8; d_gene: TRBD1; abundance: -; j_gene: TRBJ2-2; CDR3aa: CASSLGGTGGTGELFF; CDR3nt: TGTGCCAGCAGCTTAGGGGGGACAGGGGGCACCGGGGAGCTGTTTTTT
v_gene: TRBV7-8; d_gene: TRBD2; abundance: once; j_gene: TRBJ2-1; CDR3aa: CASSSGPSGRAHEQFF; CDR3nt: TGTGCCAGCAGCTCAGGTCCTAGCGGGAGGGCCCATGAGCAGTTCTTC
v_gene: TRBV12-3/TRBV12-4; d_gene: -; abundance: few; j_gene: TRBJ1-5; CDR3aa: CASSSGILNQPQHF; CDR3nt: TGTGCCAGCAGTTCCGGCATACTCAATCAGCCCCAGCATTTT